The rows below give T cell receptor beta chains drawn from one sample of a study of shared clonotypes between healthy human individuals. This table comes from immunoSEQ multiplex PCR, and its TCRdb copy is limited to in-frame clones, with some not included. The sample comprises 550,000 to 800,000 clones, 90% of which are singletons, and 34% rests with the top ten. Material: memory CD8+ T cells from PBMCs. All receptors derive from a man in his late teens or twenties in good health. Some clones in this sample may be carry-over from other donors' samples. Both conserved end residues are part of each CDR3. Fields, in order: clone size, V gene, J gene, D gene, CDR3 DNA, CDR3 protein. The D gene is left open where the match is weak. Some rows mark clone size as missing; the rest say once, few, many or name a class of expanded clone.

>few|TRBV19|TRBJ1-2|.
TGTGCCAGTAGTATATCCTTGCAGGACAACTATGGCTACACCTTC
CASSISLQDNYGYTF
>.|TRBV4-1|TRBJ1-5|TRBD1
TGCGCCAGCAGCGCAACCGGGACAGAGAATCAGCCCCAGCATTTT
CASSATGTENQPQHF
>.|TRBV6-5|TRBJ2-7|.
TGTGCCAGCAGTTGGGACGGGAGTTACGAGCAGTACTTC
CASSWDGSYEQYF
>.|TRBV28|TRBJ1-1|.
TGTGCCAGCAGTTTTTATCGGGGGCACACTGAAGCTTTCTTT
CASSFYRGHTEAFF
>.|TRBV27|TRBJ2-7|TRBD2
TGTGCCAGCAGTTTATATTCTAGCGGGATCCTAGCATACGAGCAGTACTTC
CASSLYSSGILAYEQYF
>.|TRBV19|TRBJ2-5|.
TGTGCCAGTAGTATAGACAGCGAAGAGACCCAGTACTTC
CASSIDSEETQYF
>many|TRBV7-9|TRBJ2-5|.
TGTGCCAGCAGCTTAAGCCTATTTCAAGAGACCCAGTACTTC
CASSLSLFQETQYF
>.|TRBV7-8|TRBJ2-7|TRBD2
TGTGCCAGCAGCTCAAGCGGGAGGGTCTACGAGCAGTACTTC
CASSSSGRVYEQYF
>.|TRBV15|TRBJ2-7|.
TGTGCCACCAGCAGAACGACCCAGTTAGATAGGGAGCAGTACTTC
CATSRTTQLDREQYF
>.|TRBV28|TRBJ2-5|TRBD1
TGTGCCAGCCGTTACGAGGACAGGGGACAAGAGACCCAGTACTTC
CASRYEDRGQETQYF
>once|TRBV4-3|TRBJ1-2|TRBD1
TGCGCCAGCAGCCAAGATATCGACAGGGGGCTTTATGGCTACACCTTC
CASSQDIDRGLYGYTF
>.|TRBV7-2|TRBJ2-3|TRBD2
TGTGCCAGCAGGGCTAGGGGACTAGTTAGCACAGATACGCAGTATTTT
CASRARGLVSTDTQYF
>.|TRBV28|TRBJ1-2|.
TGTGCCAGCAGTGCCTCGTTCCTCGGGGGTTTTTATGGCTACACCTTC
CASSASFLGGFYGYTF
>.|TRBV4-1|TRBJ2-5|.
TGCGCCAGCAGCGTTCGGGACTTGAAAGAGACCCAGTACTTC
CASSVRDLKETQYF
>few|TRBV6-5|TRBJ1-1|.
TGTGCCAGTCATGCGGGCGAAGCTTTCTTT
CASHAGEAFF